This passage covers 10 T cell receptor beta chains from one sample sequenced in a study of blood T cells in healthy people across ages (dated by TCRdb to the mid-2010s). Library creation used 5' RACE. The instrument given in TCRdb is Illumina HiSeq 2500. The second PCR ran for roughly 7 to 11 cycles and used a J-beta primer mix along with a sample-barcoded 5' primer. TCRdb's own reprocessing of the public reads used fastp at Q25 and MiXCR and kept productive beta chains. Every CDR3 protein is listed once, alongside the most common genes and DNA of its rows. This sample lists about 680,000 distinct CDR3 sequences; approximately 49% were detected once. Of the sample, roughly a third falls within the top ten clones. Input material: blood. The receptors come from a woman aged 55-75 years in good health.

This clonotype came up a few times. The J gene is TRBJ2-2, the V gene TRBV29-1; 7 positions match TRBD2. This CDR3 has 14 amino acids. The germline gives CDR1 SQVTM, CDR2 ANQGSEA. V was clipped by 5 bases and J by 1 base; unmatched bases: 4. CDR3: CSVSGGLNTGELFF. The CDR3, as DNA: TGCAGCGTTTCGGGAGGCCTGAACACCGGGGAGCTGTTTTTT.

The chain uses TRBV10-3 and TRBJ1-2, with no clear D. Trimming removed 4 bases from V and 3 bases from J, with 12 bases in between. The CDR3 spans 14 residues. CDR1 is ENHRY, CDR2 SYGVKD, per germline. CDR3 in DNA: TGTGCCATCAGTGGGCAGGTTAGGGACTATGGCTACACCTTC. Protein product: CAISGQVRDYGYTF.

V usage is TRBV11-2 and J usage is TRBJ1-6; no definite D call. CDR1 and CDR2 from the germline V gene are SGHAT and FQNNGV. The CDR3 covers 14 residues. V shed 7 bases and J shed 10 bases, with 17 bases lying between them. The CDR3 here is CASNWGRANSPLHF. The CDR3 bases are TGTGCCAGCAATTGGGGTAGGGCGAACTCACCCCTCCACTTT.

There are many counts of this clonotype. The DNA of the CDR3 is TGTGCCAGCAGTGCGACAGGAGATGGCTACACCTTC. Protein product: CASSATGDGYTF. This chain links TRBV27 with TRBJ1-2; possibly TRBD1 for D (6 bases). V shed 5 bases and J shed 6 bases, with 10 bases lying between them. CDR1 is MNHEY, CDR2 SMNVEV, per germline (reference sequence). This CDR3 has 12 residues.

In nucleotides, the CDR3 is TGTGCCAGCAGCCGAACCTGGGGGCGCACCGGGGAGCTGTTTTTT. This gives the protein CASSRTWGRTGELFF. The chain combines TRBV11-2 with TRBJ2-2; the D gene is possibly TRBD1 (6 bases). Between the trimmed V and J ends, which lost 5 bases and 4 bases, there was a span of 14 bases. The CDR3 loop spans 15 amino acids. The germline gives CDR1 SGHAT, CDR2 FQNNGV.

This clonotype was seen a handful of times. This sequence joins TRBV27 and TRBJ1-2; D uncertain. The CDR3 is made up of 15 amino acids. CDR1 and CDR2 from the germline V gene are MNHEY and SMNVEV (reference sequence). V lost 2 bases and J 4 bases, leaving 14 bases between the germline ends. The CDR3 nucleotides read TGTGCCAGCAGTTTAAGGCCCCAACACTTCTATGGCTACACCTTC. It yields the protein CASSLRPQHFYGYTF.

J is TRBJ2-7 and V is TRBV6-2 or TRBV6-3; possibly TRBD1 for D (5 bases). V lost 7 bases, J lost 0 bases, and 19 bases lay in between. Germline V gene lookup returns CDR1 MNHEY and CDR2 SVGEGT. The length of the CDR3 is 16 residues. The CDR3 DNA is TGTGCCAGCAAAAGAGCAGGGATCGTCGCCTCCTACGAGCAGTACTTC. Encoded protein: CASKRAGIVASYEQYF.

This clonotype was observed a few times. V is TRBV6-2 or TRBV6-3 and J is TRBJ2-3; the match to TRBD2 covers 9 bases. Germline V gene lookup returns CDR1 MNHEY and CDR2 SVGEGT. With 7 bases clipped from V and 5 bases from J, the junction kept 10 bases outside the gene matches. The CDR3 is 15 residues long. The CDR3 sequence is CASNGRGRAKDTQYF. CDR3 bases: TGTGCCAGCAACGGACGCGGGAGGGCGAAAGATACGCAGTATTTT.

The CDR3 is CSARGGQLSYEQYF. The DNA of the CDR3 is TGCAGTGCTAGAGGGGGTCAGCTGTCCTACGAGCAGTACTTC. The genes are TRBV20-1 and TRBJ2-7; no definite D call. Per the germline V gene, CDR1 is DFQATT and CDR2 is SNEGSKA (reference sequence). The ends were cut back, 1 base at V and 1 base at J, with 11 bases in the middle. The CDR3 extends over 14 amino acids.

This clonotype was counted ten times or more. The V gene is TRBV5-1, the J gene TRBJ2-6; the D is unclear. The CDR3 spans 15 residues. The V gene lost 0 bases and the J gene lost 0 bases, with 4 bases spanning the gap. The germline CDR1 and CDR2 sequences are SGHRS and YFSETQ. The CDR3 sequence: CASSLGNSGANVLTF. The CDR3 DNA sequence: TGCGCCAGCAGCTTGGGAAACTCTGGGGCCAACGTCCTGACTTTC.